The 10 T cell receptor beta chains in this list originate from one sample, sequenced in a study of blood T cell repertoires in COVID-19. TCRdb keeps only in-frame clones here, not all; method: immunoSEQ multiplex PCR. The table has over 200,000 clones, roughly 84% seen once. The sample was peripheral blood. The receptors were sampled from a man aged 40-49 years with active or convalescent COVID-19.

This clone showed up just a few times. This chain joins TRBV30 and TRBJ2-1; the match to TRBD1 covers 12 bases. This CDR3 is built from 12 residues. After removal of 5 bases from V and 9 bases from J, the junction contained 2 bases not matched to a gene. Germline V gives CDR1 GTSNPN, CDR2 SVGIG (reference sequence). CDR3 protein: CAWGTGGGEQFF. DNA of the CDR3: TGTGCCTGGGGGACAGGGGGCGGTGAGCAGTTCTTC. Full variable domain (missing parts from reference TRBV30 and TRBJ2-1): SQTIHQWPATLVQPVGSPLSLECTVEGTSNPNLYWYRQAAGRGLQLLFYSVGIGQISSEVPQNLSASRPQDRQFILSSKKLLLSDSGFYLCAWGTGGGEQFFGPGTRLTVL.

The chain employs TRBV2 and TRBJ2-7; D perhaps matches TRBD1 (6 bases). With 10 bases removed from V and 2 bases from J, the gap between germline ends came to 18 bases. CDR1 and CDR2 from the germline V gene are SNHLY and FYNNEI. This CDR3 comprises 14 residues. Written as DNA, the CDR3 is TGTGCCATCCTCCCGGACAGTCCCCCCTACGAGCAGTACTTC. Translating it yields CAILPDSPPYEQYF.

The chain has TRBV7-9 and TRBJ2-7, with D perhaps matching TRBD1 (5 bases). Germline loops: CDR1 SEHNR, CDR2 FQNEAQ (reference sequence). The length of the CDR3 is 16 residues. V was pared by 1 base and J by 0 bases, with 13 bases between. The CDR3 sequence is CASSLGRTDSSYEQYF. CDR3 nucleotide sequence: TGTGCCAGCAGCTTAGGACGGACCGACAGCTCCTACGAGCAGTACTTC.

V usage is TRBV28 and J usage is TRBJ1-5, with 8 bases fitting TRBD1. Germline trimming cut 5 bases from V and 2 bases from J; bases unmatched to any gene: 8. The germline CDR1 and CDR2 sequences are MDHEN and SYDVKM. The CDR3 loop spans 16 amino acids. As DNA, the CDR3 is TGTGCCAGCAGTCGCTCAGGGGGCCAAGGCAATCAGCCCCAGCATTTT. Protein product: CASSRSGGQGNQPQHF.

V and J are TRBV24-1 and TRBJ2-1, with 11 bases fitting TRBD1. Looked up from germline, CDR1 is KGHDR and CDR2 is SFDVKD. The CDR3 spans 16 residues. V was clipped by 3 bases and J by 8 bases; unmatched bases: 8. For the CDR3, the DNA is TGTGCCACCAGTGATGGACGGGACAGGGGGTTCTATGAGCAGTTCTTC. It codes for CATSDGRDRGFYEQFF.

This clone has a single count. The chain employs TRBV11-2 and TRBJ2-3, with D possibly TRBD2 on 6 matching bases. Germline loops: CDR1 SGHAT, CDR2 FQNNGV. The CDR3 contains 15 residues. The V and J ends lost 0 bases and 10 bases respectively, with 17 bases between them. CDR3 region: CASSLDLLAGVAQYF. In DNA, the CDR3 is TGTGCCAGCAGCTTAGATCTACTAGCCGGAGTGGCGCAGTATTTT.

The J gene is TRBJ1-1, the V gene TRBV12-3 or TRBV12-4, with TRBD1 identical over 7 bases. V shed 3 bases and J 8 bases; nucleotides not matched to a gene: 6. The CDR3 spans 13 residues. The CDR3 nucleotides read TGTGCCAGCAGTTTCGAGGCGACAGGGGAAGCTTTCTTT. The encoded protein is CASSFEATGEAFF.

The J gene is TRBJ2-2, the V gene TRBV24-1; D is possibly TRBD1 (6 bases). Trimming left V 3 bases short and J 6 bases short, with 10 bases between. Germline V gives CDR1 KGHDR, CDR2 SFDVKD. The CDR3 runs 14 residues. CDR3 region: CATSDPGAAGELFF. In DNA form, the CDR3 reads TGTGCCACCAGTGATCCAGGGGCCGCCGGGGAGCTGTTTTTT.

This clone appeared a single time. The chain is built from TRBV4-2 and TRBJ1-2; 7 nucleotides match TRBD1. Germline lookup yields CDR1 LGHNA and CDR2 YNFKEQ. The J segment lost 8 bases and the V segment lost 2 bases, leaving 5 bases of the junction unmatched. The CDR3 extends over 13 amino acids. The CDR3 nucleotides read TGTGCCAGCAGCCAACCTCGGGACAGCGGCTACACCTTC. Amino acid sequence: CASSQPRDSGYTF.

The V gene is TRBV11-2, the J gene TRBJ1-2; D uncertain. This CDR3 is 11 amino acids long. Trimming cost V 4 bases and J 7 bases, with 7 bases left between them. CDR1 is SGHAT and CDR2 is FQNNGV in the germline V gene. Here the CDR3 DNA reads TGTGCCAGCAGCTACTCCCCTGGCTACACCTTC. It translates to CASSYSPGYTF.